This entry lists 23 T cell receptor beta chains sequenced from one sample in a study of T cell repertoires in cytomegalovirus infection. Their recognized antigens are unknown. MiXCR was run by TCRdb on the reads, yielding one entry per CDR3 protein. This table has about 700,000 distinct CDR3 sequences, around 35% appearing once. Here the sequenced sample was cultured PBMCs, taken from culture after CMV antigen stimulation. These receptors were obtained from a human donor in good health (CMV status not recorded). Some clones in this sample may be carry-over from other donors' samples.

The genes are TRBV5-1 and TRBJ2-1, with TRBD2 as a possible D gene (6 bases). Germline V gene lookup returns CDR1 SGHRS and CDR2 YFSETQ. The CDR3 is 17 residues long. V was pared by 4 bases and J by 4 bases, with 21 bases between. The CDR3 loop reads CASSRSVVAVGYNEQFF. The CDR3 nucleotides are TGCGCCAGCAGCAGGAGCGTGGTAGCGGTGGGATACAATGAGCAGTTCTTC.

The rearrangement uses TRBV6-1 and TRBJ2-3, with no clear D. The CDR3 totals 11 residues. V dropped 8 bases and J dropped 6 bases, with 9 bases sitting between them. CDR1 and CDR2 (germline): MNHNS, SASEGT. DNA of the CDR3: TGTGCCAGCTTGTCCGCGGATACGCAGTATTTT. This gives the protein CASLSADTQYF.

This clonotype has at least ten counts. This chain uses TRBV7-2 with TRBJ2-1; D is possibly TRBD2 (5 bases). Trimming took 5 bases from V and 4 from J, leaving 12 bases between them. This CDR3 contains 14 residues. Looked up from germline, CDR1 is SGHTA and CDR2 is FQGNSA. CDR3 nucleotide sequence: TGTGCCAGCAGCCCGACGTGGAGGTACAATGAGCAGTTCTTC. Its protein product is CASSPTWRYNEQFF.

This chain uses TRBV20-1 with TRBJ2-5; the D call may be TRBD1 or TRBD2 (5 bases each). V lost 3 bases, J lost 1 base, and 15 bases lay in between. The CDR3 is 15 amino acids. Germline V CDR1 and CDR2: DFQATT, SNEGSKA (reference sequence). The CDR3 spells CSARGVWRAQETQYF. The CDR3 coding sequence is TGCAGTGCTAGGGGGGTTTGGCGGGCCCAAGAGACCCAGTACTTC.

The chain employs TRBV18 and TRBJ2-7; 7 positions match TRBD1. CDR1 and CDR2 from the germline V gene are KGHSH and LQKENI. The CDR3 extends over 15 amino acids. J gave up 3 bases and V 6 bases, and 11 bases lay outside the gene matches. CDR3 sequence (DNA): TGTGCCAGCTCGCCGACAGGGATAGGTGGCTACGAGCAGTACTTC. It translates to CASSPTGIGGYEQYF.

This clonotype came up a few times. This sequence joins TRBV20-1 and TRBJ1-5, with TRBD1 matching 8 bases. V was pared by 4 bases and J by 2 bases, with 13 bases of the junction left unmatched. This CDR3 spans 17 amino acids. Germline V gene lookup returns CDR1 DFQATT and CDR2 SNEGSKA (reference sequence). The CDR3 loop is CSATILKQGVGNQPQHF. DNA of the CDR3: TGCAGTGCTACGATACTAAAACAGGGGGTGGGCAATCAGCCCCAGCATTTT.

This clonotype was seen at least ten times. The V gene is TRBV11-2, the J gene TRBJ2-3; possibly TRBD2 for D (5 bases). Between the trimmed V and J ends, which lost 8 bases and 3 bases, there was a span of 15 bases. This CDR3 contains 14 residues. Germline V gene lookup returns CDR1 SGHAT and CDR2 FQNNGV. The CDR3 region has the DNA TGTGCCAGCGCAAGGGAGAGAAGTACAGATACGCAGTATTTT. Protein sequence: CASARERSTDTQYF.

The table lists this clonotype with a few counts. The genes are TRBV12-3 or TRBV12-4 and TRBJ2-7; the D gene is possibly TRBD2 (6 bases). This CDR3 has 14 amino acids. Deletions cut 5 bases from V and 2 bases from J, with 13 bases between. Here the CDR3 DNA reads TGTGCCAGCAGTGGGCGAGGCGGGACCTACGAGCAGTACTTC. Protein: CASSGRGGTYEQYF.

The chain uses TRBV27 and TRBJ2-5; 10 nucleotides align to TRBD2. V shed 6 bases and J 0 bases; nucleotides not matched to a gene: 4. Germline CDR1 is MNHEY and CDR2 is SMNVEV (reference sequence). This CDR3 spans 15 amino acids. The CDR3 bases are TGTGCCAGCAGACGACTAGCGGGTTACCAAGAGACCCAGTACTTC. It translates to CASRRLAGYQETQYF.

The chain combines TRBV19 with TRBJ2-3, with 10 bases that match TRBD2. CDR1 is LNHDA and CDR2 is SQIVND in the germline V gene (reference sequence). Losses at the gene ends were 2 bases for V and 4 bases for J; bases not matched to a gene: 3. This CDR3 is 15 amino acids long. The CDR3 nucleotides read TGTGCCAGTAGTATACTAGCGGGAGAGGCAGATACGCAGTATTTT. This codes for CASSILAGEADTQYF. The full variable domain, with the rest looked up from reference TRBV19 and TRBJ2-3, is DGGITQSPKYLFRKEGQNVTLSCEQNLNHDAMYWYRQDPGQGLRLIYYSQIVNDFQKGDIAEGYSVSREKKESFPLTVTSAQKNPTAFYLCASSILAGEADTQYFGPGTRLTVL.

The rearrangement links TRBV5-4 to TRBJ2-3, with D perhaps assigned TRBD1 or TRBD2 (7 bases each). Germline V lookup: CDR1 SGHNT, CDR2 YYREEE (reference sequence). Between the trimmed V and J ends, which lost 5 bases and 0 bases, there was a span of 13 bases. The CDR3 is 15 residues long. The CDR3 sequence: CASRGGGQSTDTQYF. CDR3 bases: TGTGCCAGCAGGGGGGGGGGACAGAGCACAGATACGCAGTATTTT.

This chain uses TRBV11-2 with TRBJ1-2; D is unclear. Trimming stripped 2 bases from V and 7 bases from J, with 8 bases between. From germline, CDR1 is SGHAT and CDR2 FQNNGV. This CDR3 has 12 residues. The CDR3 here is CASSLLMRGYTF. For the CDR3, the DNA is TGTGCCAGCAGCTTATTAATGCGTGGCTACACCTTC.

The chain is built from TRBV7-2 and TRBJ2-7; maybe TRBD1 (5 bases). The V end was cut by 4 bases, the J end by 6 bases, with 13 bases between. CDR1 and CDR2 (germline): SGHTA, FQGNSA. The length of the CDR3 is 13 residues. In DNA, the CDR3 is TGTGCCAGCAGCTGGGGCCCGCCGGGCGAGCAGTACTTC. Its protein is CASSWGPPGEQYF.

In this sample, this clonotype turned up a few times. V and J are TRBV6-2 or TRBV6-3 and TRBJ2-1; D gene uncertain. V lost 7 bases to trimming and J lost 10 bases, with 14 bases between them. CDR3 size: 12 residues. Germline loops: CDR1 MNHEY, CDR2 SVGEGT. Written as DNA, the CDR3 is TGTGCCAGCACGGACCCTCCTTCCGAGCAGTTCTTC. This sequence encodes CASTDPPSEQFF.

This chain joins TRBV7-9 and TRBJ1-2, with 7 bases fitting TRBD1. CDR3 length: 17 amino acids. V shed 1 base and J 0 bases; nucleotides not matched to a gene: 8. Germline CDR1 is SEHNR and CDR2 is FQNEAQ (reference sequence). The CDR3 sequence is CASSLGDDRDANYGYTF. CDR3 sequence (DNA): TGTGCCAGCAGCTTAGGAGACGACAGGGACGCTAACTATGGCTACACCTTC.

This clonotype was observed a few times. The chain employs TRBV2 and TRBJ1-2; D call uncertain. V was cut by 2 bases and J by 5 bases, with 15 bases left in between. The CDR3 is 15 residues long. CDR1 and CDR2 from the germline V gene are SNHLY and FYNNEI. The CDR3 nucleotides are TGTGCCAGCAGTGAAACCAGCGGCAGACTGTATGGCTACACCTTC. Translating gives CASSETSGRLYGYTF.

This clonotype was observed a few times. This chain connects TRBV7-8 to TRBJ2-5, with D perhaps matching TRBD1 (6 bases). Trimming took off 6 bases at V and 5 bases at J, with 19 bases between the two ends. CDR1 is SGHVS and CDR2 is FQNEAQ in the germline V gene. The CDR3 has 15 residues. CDR3 DNA sequence: TGTGCCAGCAGTCTACAGGGAATGGAATACGAGACCCAGTACTTC. Translating gives CASSLQGMEYETQYF. The variable domain in full, completed from reference TRBV7-8 and TRBJ2-5, reads GAGVSQSPRYKVAKRGQDVALRCDPISGHVSLFWYQQALGQGPEFLTYFQNEAQLDKSGLPSDRFFAERPEGSVSTLKIQRTQQEDSAVYLCASSLQGMEYETQYFGPGTRLLVL.

The chain links TRBV19 to TRBJ1-2; a possible D gene is TRBD1 (5 bases). Trimming shortened V by 1 base and J by 4 bases, and 13 bases separated the two germline ends. There are 15 residues in the CDR3. Germline CDR1 reads LNHDA; CDR2 reads SQIVND (reference sequence). The CDR3 region has the DNA TGTGCCAGTAGTATAGTTTCGACCGGGGGCTATGGCTACACCTTC. Protein: CASSIVSTGGYGYTF.

The chain has TRBV2 and TRBJ1-2; no reliable D call. This CDR3 comprises 11 residues. Germline CDR1 and CDR2: SNHLY and FYNNEI. Trimming shortened V by 4 bases and J by 4 bases, and 4 bases separated the two germline ends. The CDR3 loop is CASSVSYGYTF. The CDR3, as DNA: TGTGCCAGCAGTGTGAGCTATGGCTACACCTTC.

V and J are TRBV6-2 or TRBV6-3 and TRBJ2-3, with D perhaps TRBD2 (6 bases). With 4 bases removed from V and 1 base from J, the gap between germline ends came to 12 bases. The CDR3 runs to 15 residues. Germline values: CDR1 MNHEY, CDR2 SVGEGT. The CDR3 DNA sequence: TGTGCCAGCAGTTCGGACTATCTCCGCACAGATACGCAGTATTTT. Its protein is CASSSDYLRTDTQYF.

V and J are TRBV20-1 and TRBJ2-1, with 7 bases fitting TRBD2. V was pared by 8 bases and J by 0 bases, with 7 bases of the junction left unmatched. This CDR3 contains 14 residues. Looked up from germline, CDR1 is DFQATT and CDR2 is SNEGSKA (reference sequence). The CDR3 DNA reads TGCAGTACCATTGGACTAGTCTCCTACAATGAGCAGTTCTTC. Its protein is CSTIGLVSYNEQFF.

This clonotype was picked up one time. The chain combines TRBV5-1 with TRBJ2-7; D might be TRBD1 (6 bases). Trimming removed 0 bases at V and 2 bases at J, with 9 bases between. CDR3 size: 14 residues. The germline CDR1 and CDR2 sequences are SGHRS and YFSETQ. This CDR3 is CASSLAKGAYEQYF. The CDR3, as DNA: TGCGCCAGCAGCTTGGCCAAGGGGGCCTACGAGCAGTACTTC.

The rearrangement links TRBV19 to TRBJ1-3; 7 bases agree with TRBD1. This CDR3 contains 16 residues. The junction had 9 bases not matched to a gene; V was cut back by 7 bases and J by 0 bases. The germline gives CDR1 LNHDA, CDR2 SQIVND (reference sequence). As DNA, the CDR3 is TGTGCCAGTACAAGGGACTGGGACAGCTCTGGAAACACCATATATTTT. This gives the protein CASTRDWDSSGNTIYF.